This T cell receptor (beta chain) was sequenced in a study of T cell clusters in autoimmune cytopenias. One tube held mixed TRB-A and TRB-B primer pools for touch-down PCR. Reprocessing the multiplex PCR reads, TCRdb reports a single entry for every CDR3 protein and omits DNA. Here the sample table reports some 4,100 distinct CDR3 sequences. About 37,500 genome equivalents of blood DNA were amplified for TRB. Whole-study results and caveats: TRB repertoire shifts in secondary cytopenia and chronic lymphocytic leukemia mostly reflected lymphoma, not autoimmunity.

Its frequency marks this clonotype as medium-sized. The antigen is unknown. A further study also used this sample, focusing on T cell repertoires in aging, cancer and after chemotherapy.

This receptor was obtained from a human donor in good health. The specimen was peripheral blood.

The CDR3 loop is CASGDRQPQHF. The chain employs TRBV19 and TRBJ1-5. The CDR3 sequence is 11 residues long. In germline, CDR1 is LNHDA, CDR2 SQIVND (reference sequence).